This TCR beta chain originates from a study of blood T cells in healthy people across ages. General study findings and limits: Lack of knowledge of donor CMV status possibly confounded expanded clonotype changes. Long-lived donors carried more naive CD4+ cells and greater diversity than aged donors.

The CDR3 has 12 residues. Per the germline V gene, CDR1 is SGHAT and CDR2 is FQDESV (reference sequence). The ends were cut back, 5 bases at V and 5 bases at J, with 9 bases in the middle. A sample-barcoded 5' primer and a J-beta primer mix were used in a second PCR of about 6 to 11 cycles. TCRdb used MiXCR to reprocess the 5' RACE reads, holding one entry per CDR3 protein. The table records approximately 940,000 distinct CDR3 sequences, around 46% of them present only once. Aged roughly 6 to 100, donors were systemically healthy Caucasians from Russia. With respect to this clonotype: Its antigen is undetermined.

The chain employs TRBV11-1 and TRBJ1-2, with D unresolved. The sequence was obtained from a man in his thirties or forties in good health. The material sequenced was blood. CDR3 in amino acids: CASSEIGYGYTF. In DNA, the CDR3 is TGTGCCAGCAGCGAGATAGGGTATGGCTACACCTTC.